This TCR beta chain was captured in a study of cytomegalovirus exposure and HLA in healthy donors. Whole-study results and caveats: In vitro data verified three CMV-associated chains as specific for CMV antigens.

On this clone: Its specificity is not known.

J was trimmed by 3 bases and V by 7 bases; bases with no gene match: 6. The CDR3 runs 14 residues. Germline assignment: CDR1 MDHEN and CDR2 SYDVKM. This PCR relied on a set of 60 Vbeta primers and 13 Jbeta primers. The repertoire was sequenced with immunoSEQ multiplex PCR; TCRdb's copy has only in-frame clones and lacks some. The sample carries 170,000 or so clones, around 80% recorded once. This clonotype was sampled from a woman in her forties or fifties in good health and CMV-seropositive. J is TRBJ2-7 and V is TRBV28, with TRBD1 matching over 10 bases. Sequenced material: PBMCs. Here the CDR3 reads CASTGTGAFYEQYF. CDR3 bases: TGTGCCAGCACCGGGACAGGGGCCTTCTACGAGCAGTACTTC.